The TCR beta chain under discussion was sequenced for a study of T-cell memory formation after mild COVID-19. From the 5' RACE reads, TCRdb called clonotypes with MiXCR, one entry per CDR3 protein. Among 470,000 or so distinct CDR3 sequences, 15% to 20% were seen once, and the ten largest hold more than 8%. This clonotype has more than one count but fewer than ten. Trimming took 0 bases from V and 0 from J, leaving 23 bases between them. The CDR3 spans 19 residues. The germline V gene encodes CDR1 GTSNPN and CDR2 SVGIG (reference sequence). Sequencing was performed on PBMCs or a T cell subset sorted from them (not recorded which). The J gene is TRBJ1-2, the V gene TRBV30; D gene ambiguous. The TCR was taken from an adult woman who had mild COVID-19 (a few samples of this study predate the infection). Cell type and time point are not known. The DNA of the CDR3 is TGTGCCTGGAGTGTACAAAGCCTGGCAGGACCCGAAGCTAACTATGGCTACACCTTC. It specifies CAWSVQSLAGPEANYGYTF. Based on the CDR3 plus reference TRBV30 and TRBJ1-2, the full variable domain is SQTIHQWPATLVQPVGSPLSLECTVEGTSNPNLYWYRQAAGRGLQLLFYSVGIGQISSEVPQNLSASRPQDRQFILSSKKLLLSDSGFYLCAWSVQSLAGPEANYGYTFGSGTRLTVV.